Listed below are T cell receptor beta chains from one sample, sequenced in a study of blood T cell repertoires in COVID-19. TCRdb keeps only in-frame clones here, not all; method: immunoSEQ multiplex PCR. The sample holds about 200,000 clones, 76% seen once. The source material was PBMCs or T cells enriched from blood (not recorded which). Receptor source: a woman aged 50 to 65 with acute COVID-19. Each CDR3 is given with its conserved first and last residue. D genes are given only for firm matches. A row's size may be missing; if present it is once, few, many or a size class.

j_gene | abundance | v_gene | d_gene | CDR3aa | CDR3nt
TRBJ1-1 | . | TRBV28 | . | CASRREGSVTEAFF | TGTGCCAGCAGACGGGAAGGCAGCGTCACTGAAGCTTTCTTT
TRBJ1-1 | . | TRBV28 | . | CATTHRMVTEAFF | TGTGCCACCACTCACAGGATGGTCACTGAAGCTTTCTTT
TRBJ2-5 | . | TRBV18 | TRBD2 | CASSPPAGRETQYF | TGTGCCAGCTCACCACCAGCGGGGAGGGAGACCCAGTACTTC
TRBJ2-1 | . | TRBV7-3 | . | CASSLLSSSYNEQFF | TGTGCCAGCAGCTTACTCTCGAGCTCCTACAATGAGCAGTTCTTC
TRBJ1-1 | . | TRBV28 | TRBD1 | CASRTGQQNTEAFF | TGTGCCAGCAGAACGGGACAGCAAAACACTGAAGCTTTCTTT
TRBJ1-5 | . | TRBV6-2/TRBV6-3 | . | CASSRGGNSNQPQHF | TGTGCCAGCAGCCGCGGGGGGAATAGCAATCAGCCCCAGCATTTT
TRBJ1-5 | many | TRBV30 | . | CAWQGNGNQPQHF | TGTGCCTGGCAGGGCAACGGCAATCAGCCCCAGCATTTT
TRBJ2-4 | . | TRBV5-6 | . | CASSLAENIQYF | TGTGCCAGCAGCTTGGCAGAAAACATTCAGTACTTC
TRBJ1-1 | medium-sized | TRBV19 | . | CASSIGRGIGEAFF | TGTGCCAGTAGTATAGGACGGGGTATCGGTGAAGCTTTCTTT
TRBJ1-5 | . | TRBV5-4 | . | CASSLNQGFNQPQHF | TGTGCCAGCAGCTTGAACCAGGGATTCAATCAGCCCCAGCATTTT
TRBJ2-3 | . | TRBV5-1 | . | CASRTLGATDTQYF | TGCGCCAGCAGGACCCTGGGGGCAACAGATACGCAGTATTTT
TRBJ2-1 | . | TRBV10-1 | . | CASSSDRKTGHEQFF | TGCGCCAGCAGCTCGGACAGAAAAACAGGGCATGAGCAGTTCTTC
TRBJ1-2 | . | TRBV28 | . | CASRPGSLGYEDYTF | TGTGCCAGCAGACCCGGGAGTCTGGGTTACGAAGACTACACCTTC
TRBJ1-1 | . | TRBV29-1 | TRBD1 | CSVWPPHRDRDTEAFF | TGCAGCGTTTGGCCCCCCCACCGGGACAGGGATACTGAAGCTTTCTTT
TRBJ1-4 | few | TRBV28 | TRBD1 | CASSTRQGRSEKLFF | TGTGCCAGCAGTACCCGACAGGGGCGTTCCGAAAAACTGTTTTTT
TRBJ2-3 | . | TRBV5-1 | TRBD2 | CASSTATSGGTDTQYF | TGCGCCAGCAGCACTGCGACTAGCGGGGGCACAGATACGCAGTATTTT
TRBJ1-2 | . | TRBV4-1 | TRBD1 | CASSPPGQGGNYGYTF | TGCGCCAGCAGCCCTCCCGGACAGGGAGGTAACTATGGCTACACCTTC
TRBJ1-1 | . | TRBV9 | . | CASSVARGMNTEAFF | TGTGCCAGCAGCGTAGCTAGGGGCATGAACACTGAAGCTTTCTTT
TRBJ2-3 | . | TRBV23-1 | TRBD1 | CASYHRQGETTDTQYF | TGCGCCAGCTACCATCGACAGGGGGAGACCACAGATACGCAGTATTTT
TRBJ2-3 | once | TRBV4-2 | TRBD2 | CASSPLNSGGADTQYF | TGTGCCAGCAGCCCCCTTAATAGCGGGGGGGCAGATACGCAGTATTTT
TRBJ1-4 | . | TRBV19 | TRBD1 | CASSPGTGRNEKLFF | TGTGCCAGTAGTCCCGGGACAGGACGTAATGAAAAACTGTTTTTT
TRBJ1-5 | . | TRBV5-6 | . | CASSLGARGWNQPQHF | TGTGCCAGCAGCTTGGGGGCGCGGGGGTGGAATCAGCCCCAGCATTTT
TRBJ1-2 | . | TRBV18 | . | CASSPSNGELYGYTF | TGTGCCAGCTCACCGTCGAACGGGGAGCTATACGGCTACACCTTC
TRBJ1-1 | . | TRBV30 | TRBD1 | CAWDRAENTEAFF | TGTGCCTGGGACAGGGCTGAGAACACTGAAGCTTTCTTT
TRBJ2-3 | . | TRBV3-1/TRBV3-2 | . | CASSPRGLRDYTDTQYF | TGTGCCAGCAGCCCACGAGGGTTGAGGGATTACACAGATACGCAGTATTTT
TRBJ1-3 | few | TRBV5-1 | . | CASSTSTGGLGNTIYF | TGCGCCAGCAGCACCTCGACGGGAGGGCTTGGAAACACCATATATTTT
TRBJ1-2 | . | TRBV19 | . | CAAEPGKGYGYTF | TGTGCCGCCGAACCGGGGAAAGGCTATGGCTACACCTTC
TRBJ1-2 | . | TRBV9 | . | CASSVESVGSYGYTF | TGTGCCAGCAGCGTAGAATCTGTGGGCAGCTATGGCTACACCTTC
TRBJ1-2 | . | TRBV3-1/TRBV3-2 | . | CASSQERGANYGYTF | TGTGCCAGCAGCCAAGAACGAGGAGCCAACTATGGCTACACCTTC
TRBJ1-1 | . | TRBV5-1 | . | CASSGAGLRNTEAFF | TGCGCCAGCAGCGGTGCAGGGTTGAGGAACACTGAAGCTTTCTTT
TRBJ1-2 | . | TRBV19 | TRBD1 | CASSPGQGAVGYTF | TGTGCCAGTAGTCCGGGACAGGGGGCGGTTGGCTACACCTTC
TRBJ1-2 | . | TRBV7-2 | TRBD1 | CASSSSGQTYGYTF | TGTGCCAGCAGCTCATCGGGACAGACTTATGGCTACACCTTC
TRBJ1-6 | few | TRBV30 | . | CAWSGGYPPLHF | TGTGCCTGGAGTGGGGGCTACCCACCCCTCCACTTT
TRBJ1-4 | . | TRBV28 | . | CASDSSGGEKLFF | TGTGCCAGCGACAGTTCCGGGGGTGAAAAACTGTTTTTT
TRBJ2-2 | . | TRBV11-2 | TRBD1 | CASSYKGALGELFF | TGTGCCAGCAGCTACAAGGGGGCGTTGGGGGAGCTGTTTTTT
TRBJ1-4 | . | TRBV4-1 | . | CASSQEARGEKLFF | TGCGCCAGCAGCCAAGAGGCCAGGGGTGAAAAACTGTTTTTT
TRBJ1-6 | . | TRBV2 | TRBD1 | CASSRTGSGSPLHF | TGTGCCAGCAGCCGGACAGGGTCTGGTTCACCCCTCCACTTT
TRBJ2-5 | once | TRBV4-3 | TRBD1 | CASSQDHGQGEETQYF | TGCGCCAGCAGCCAAGACCACGGGCAGGGGGAGGAGACCCAGTACTTC
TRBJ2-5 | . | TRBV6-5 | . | CASSSYGPRTQYF | TGTGCCAGCAGTTCCTATGGTCCCCGGACCCAGTACTTC
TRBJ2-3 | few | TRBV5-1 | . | CASSPDRGFADTQYF | TGCGCCAGCAGCCCAGATAGGGGGTTCGCAGATACGCAGTATTTT